The rows below give T cell receptor beta chains drawn from one sample of a study of blood T cell repertoires in COVID-19. Profiling relied on immunoSEQ multiplex PCR, and the TCRdb table lists in-frame clones only, not all of them. This table holds 95,000 to 110,000 clones, 87% found once. The sequencing sample was made of peripheral blood. The receptor set was obtained from a middle-aged man with acute or convalescent COVID-19. Each CDR3 is given without its conserved first and last residue. Each record gives: V gene, CDR3 protein.

TRBV5-4	ASSPVASGSTTGELF
TRBV12-3/TRBV12-4	ASSSGEKLF
TRBV19	ASSRGSSYEQY
TRBV28	ASSLKYRPMNTEAF
TRBV23-1	ARFPARPPYEQY
TRBV28	ASRRQGALVYGYT
TRBV28	ASVGLAGQETQY
TRBV5-5	ASSPRQGANTEAF
TRBV30	AWNLGGETQY
TRBV3-1/TRBV3-2	ASRPQGVGPYGYT
TRBV5-1	ASSLVHLNTEAF
TRBV19	ASSPEVLRRHEQF
TRBV10-1	ASSESRTPPGTQY
TRBV29-1	SVGGLAGNEQF
TRBV6-4	ASIPGDTQY
TRBV19	ASSSGPVYEQY
TRBV4-2	ASSQVTGPEQY
TRBV9	ASSAYSMDTGELF
TRBV28	ASSSSLAGGKPAKRNEQF
TRBV19	ASSISRGVSYGYT
TRBV5-1	ASSLSGASNQPQH
TRBV30	AWAVKETQY
TRBV5-5	ASSLGQGNYEQY
TRBV7-6	ASSLGQGGTDTQY
TRBV3-1/TRBV3-2	ASSHRLASKNIQY
TRBV27	ASSIRGLSTEAF
TRBV25-1	ASSGIGQGGYYNEQF
TRBV20-1	SASQATGEQY
TRBV27	ASSLRGLGTYEQY
TRBV7-2	ASSSRMRHQPQH
TRBV6-2/TRBV6-3	ASSYGHPEYGQPQH
TRBV19	ASSIEQGTYEQY
TRBV3-1/TRBV3-2	ASSHQTGNEQY
TRBV7-2	ASSLGTVVGYT
TRBV20-1	SASESVGYGYT
TRBV3-1/TRBV3-2	ASSQVVVDFSTGELF
TRBV19	ASRNNRGNSYNEQF
TRBV19	ASSIGQGRTEAF
TRBV11-3	ASSQAGLSSYEQY
TRBV5-1	ASSPGTGGGYGYT